This section outlines one TCR beta chain sequence together with its context. This clone was seen only a few times. Its cognate antigen has yet to be identified. No clone much larger than this one lies a single base away; base qualities are absent. TCRbeta CDR3 regions were amplified from genomic DNA by means of the immunoSEQ Assay, a bias-controlled multiplex PCR. In the source study's methods: Nucleated cell counts per sample were estimated from amplification of reference gene primers within the assay. To quantify the absolute abundance of each unique TCRbeta CDR3 rearrangement, sequence reads were collapsed and filtered. For each sample, productive Simpson clonality was calculated as the square root of Simpson's diversity index across productive rearrangements. The source is immuneACCESS, and TCRdb retained only in-frame sequences with V and J called. Part of the clones is not carried over; for the studies checked, unresolved V genes explain less than half of this, and the remainder is unexplained. Clonal size and the V and J genes are those of that table, whereas D and trimming came from the DNA. The sample table contains under 300,000 clones; only one count was recorded for around 85% of them. About 4% of the sample comes from the top ten.

The sample is drawn from a study of blood T cell repertoires in COVID-19 (TCRdb year 2020). About the study as a whole: Collaborator samples came from the United States, Italy and Spain and covered acute and convalescent phases of COVID-19. The samples were drawn from two sources: the first 160 participants of the ongoing ImmuneRACE study, and about 1,300 subjects contributed by 6 global collaborators. The material from the prospective study consisted of cDNA or gDNA derived from T cells, B-cell-depleted T cells, or PBMCs. HLA class I and class II types, where available, came from metadata supplied by the sample provider rather than from assay-based typing. The repertoires were made available in a free public database intended to serve as a resource for research on the immune response to SARS-CoV-2. Deeply sampled blood TCRbeta repertoires from subjects exposed to, actively infected with, or recovered from COVID-19 were included in the dataset. The sample metadata nearly always contained a de-identified subject ID, COVID-19 status, age in years and sex.

Overall study outcomes, separate from this receptor: How much clinical and demographic metadata was included differed by source and by participant, and the metadata was provided uncurated.

Each collaborating institution followed its own protocols to collect whole blood in K2EDTA tubes. Collaborator samples were shipped for TCRbeta analysis as frozen whole blood, isolated PBMCs, or DNA extracted from either sample type. The germline V gene supplies CDR1 SGHDT and CDR2 YYEEEE. The germline V end is reduced by 4 bases and the J end by 7 bases; junction bases left unmatched: 9. Inclusive of the bounding cysteine and phenylalanine, the CDR3 is 16 residues long. Here the CDR3 DNA is all that survives: 48 bases in frame from base 1. Material: peripheral blood. The clonotype was recovered from a woman between 40 and 55 years old with active or convalescent COVID-19. The rearrangement joined TRBV5-6 to TRBJ1-6; TRBD1 aligns with 9 central bases. The bases read TGTGCCAGCAGCGTCCGATCGACAGGGGGGAATTCACCCCTCCACTTT. It specifies CASSVRSTGGNSPLHF.